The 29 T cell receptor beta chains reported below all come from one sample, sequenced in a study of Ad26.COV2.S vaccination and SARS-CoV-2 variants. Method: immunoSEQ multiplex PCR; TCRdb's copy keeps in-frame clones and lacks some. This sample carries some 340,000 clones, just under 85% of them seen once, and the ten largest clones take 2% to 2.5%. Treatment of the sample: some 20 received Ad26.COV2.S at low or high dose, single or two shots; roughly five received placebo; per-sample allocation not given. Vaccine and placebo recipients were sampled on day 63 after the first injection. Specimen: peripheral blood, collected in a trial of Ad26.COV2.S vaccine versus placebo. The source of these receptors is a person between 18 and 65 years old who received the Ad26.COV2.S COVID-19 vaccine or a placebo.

As DNA, the CDR3 is TGTGCCAGCAGCCCGTTAGGAGCCGGGACACAACGAGAGACCCAGTACTTC. Translated, it gives CASSPLGAGTQRETQYF. The rearrangement links TRBV11-2 to TRBJ2-5, with D tentatively TRBD1 (6 bases). The CDR3 consists of 17 residues. Trimming shortened V by 5 bases and J by 4 bases, and 23 bases separated the two germline ends. Germline loops: CDR1 SGHAT, CDR2 FQNNGV.

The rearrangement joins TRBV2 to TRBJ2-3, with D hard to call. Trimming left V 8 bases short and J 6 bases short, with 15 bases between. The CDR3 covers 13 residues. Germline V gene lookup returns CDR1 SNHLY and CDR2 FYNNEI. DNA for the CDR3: TGTGCCAGCCGGGTCGAACAAGGGGATACGCAGTATTTT. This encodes CASRVEQGDTQYF.

This CDR3 reads CASSLGTGVAQYF. The CDR3, as DNA: TGTGCCAGCAGCCTAGGGACAGGAGTGGCGCAGTACTTC. The J gene is TRBJ2-7, the V gene TRBV11-2, with 8 positions matching TRBD1. CDR3 length equals 13 residues. Germline V gives CDR1 SGHAT, CDR2 FQNNGV. Unmatched junction bases numbered 9, after V lost 5 bases and J lost 9 bases.

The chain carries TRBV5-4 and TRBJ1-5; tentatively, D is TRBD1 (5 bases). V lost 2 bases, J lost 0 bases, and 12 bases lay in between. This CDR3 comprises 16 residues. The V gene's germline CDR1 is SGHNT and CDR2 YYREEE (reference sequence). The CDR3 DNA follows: TGTGCCAGCAGCTTTGGCGGGGGAGATAGCAATCAGCCCCAGCATTTT. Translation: CASSFGGGDSNQPQHF.

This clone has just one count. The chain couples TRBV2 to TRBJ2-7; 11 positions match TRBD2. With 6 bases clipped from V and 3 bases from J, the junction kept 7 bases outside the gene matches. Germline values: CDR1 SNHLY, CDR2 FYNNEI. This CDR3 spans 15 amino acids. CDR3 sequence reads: CASRPGTSGLYEQYF. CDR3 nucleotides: TGTGCCAGCAGGCCCGGGACTAGCGGACTCTACGAGCAGTACTTC.

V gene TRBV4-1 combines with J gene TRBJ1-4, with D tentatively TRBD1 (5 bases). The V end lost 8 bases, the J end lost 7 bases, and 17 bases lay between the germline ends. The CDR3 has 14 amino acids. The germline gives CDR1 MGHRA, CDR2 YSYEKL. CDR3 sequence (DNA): TGCGCCAGCCGACCCCAAGGGGTAGGTGAAAAACTGTTTTTT. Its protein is CASRPQGVGEKLFF.

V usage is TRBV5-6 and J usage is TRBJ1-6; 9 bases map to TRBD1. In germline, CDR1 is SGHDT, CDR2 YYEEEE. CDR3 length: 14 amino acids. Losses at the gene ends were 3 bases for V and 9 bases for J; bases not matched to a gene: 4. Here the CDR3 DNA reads TGTGCCAGCAGCTCGGACAGGGGTTTTTCACCCCTCCACTTT. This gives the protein CASSSDRGFSPLHF. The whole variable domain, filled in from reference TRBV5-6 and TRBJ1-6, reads DAGVTQSPTHLIKTRGQQVTLRCSPKSGHDTVSWYQQALGQGPQFIFQYYEEEERQRGNFPDRFSGHQFPNYSSELNVNALLLGDSALYLCASSSDRGFSPLHFGNGTRLTVT.

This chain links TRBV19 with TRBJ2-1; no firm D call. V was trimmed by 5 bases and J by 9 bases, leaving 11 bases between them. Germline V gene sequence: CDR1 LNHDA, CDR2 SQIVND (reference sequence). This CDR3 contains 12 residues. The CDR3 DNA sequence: TGTGCCAGTAGTTCCAGTCGTCTTGAGCAGTTCTTC. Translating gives CASSSSRLEQFF.

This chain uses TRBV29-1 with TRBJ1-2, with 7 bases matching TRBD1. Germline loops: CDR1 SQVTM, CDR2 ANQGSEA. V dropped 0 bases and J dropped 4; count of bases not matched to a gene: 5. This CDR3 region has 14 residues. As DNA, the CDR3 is TGCAGCGTTGAAGATCGCGGGGACAGCTATGGCTACACCTTC. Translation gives CSVEDRGDSYGYTF.

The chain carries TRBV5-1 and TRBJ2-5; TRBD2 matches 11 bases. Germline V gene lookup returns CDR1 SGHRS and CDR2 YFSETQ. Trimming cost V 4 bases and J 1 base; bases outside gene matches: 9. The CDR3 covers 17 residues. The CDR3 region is CASSRGPSGGSQETQYF. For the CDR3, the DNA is TGCGCCAGCAGCCGCGGCCCTAGCGGGGGGTCCCAAGAGACCCAGTACTTC.

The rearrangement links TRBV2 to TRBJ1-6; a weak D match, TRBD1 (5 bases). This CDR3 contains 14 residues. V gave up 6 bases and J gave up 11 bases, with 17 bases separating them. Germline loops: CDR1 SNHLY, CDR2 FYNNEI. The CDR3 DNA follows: TGTGCCAGCAGCCTTCCAGGGCCTGGAGCACCCCTCCACTTT. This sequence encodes CASSLPGPGAPLHF. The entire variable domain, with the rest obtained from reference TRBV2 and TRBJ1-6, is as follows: EPEVTQTPSHQVTQMGQEVILRCVPISNHLYFYWYRQILGQKVEFLVSFYNNEISEKSEIFDDQFSVERPDGSNFTLKIRSTKLEDSAMYFCASSLPGPGAPLHFGNGTRLTVT.

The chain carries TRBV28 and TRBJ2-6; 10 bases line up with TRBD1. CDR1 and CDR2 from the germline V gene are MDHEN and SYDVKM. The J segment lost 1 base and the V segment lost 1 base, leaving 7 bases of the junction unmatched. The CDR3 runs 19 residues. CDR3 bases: TGTGCCAGCAGTTTATCCGGGACAGGGGAATTTTCTGGGGCCAACGTCCTGACTTTC. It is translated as CASSLSGTGEFSGANVLTF.

The CDR3 sequence: CASSPKALYTSYEQYF. For the CDR3, the DNA is TGTGCCAGCAGCCCGAAAGCCCTCTACACCTCCTACGAGCAGTACTTC. The chain couples TRBV7-6 to TRBJ2-7; D remains unclear. CDR3 size: 16 residues. V was cut by 5 bases and J by 0 bases, with 17 bases left in between. Germline V gene lookup returns CDR1 SGHVS and CDR2 FNYEAQ.

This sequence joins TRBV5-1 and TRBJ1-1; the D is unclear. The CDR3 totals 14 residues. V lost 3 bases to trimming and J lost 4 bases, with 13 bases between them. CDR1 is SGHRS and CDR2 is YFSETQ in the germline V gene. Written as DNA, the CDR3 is TGCGCCAGCAGCTCCCCGATGCAAAGCACTGAAGCTTTCTTT. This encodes CASSSPMQSTEAFF. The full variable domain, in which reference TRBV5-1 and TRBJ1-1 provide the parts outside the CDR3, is KAGVTQTPRYLIKTRGQQVTLSCSPISGHRSVSWYQQTPGQGLQFLFEYFSETQRNKGNFPGRFSGRQFSNSRSEMNVSTLELGDSALYLCASSSPMQSTEAFFGQGTRLTVV.

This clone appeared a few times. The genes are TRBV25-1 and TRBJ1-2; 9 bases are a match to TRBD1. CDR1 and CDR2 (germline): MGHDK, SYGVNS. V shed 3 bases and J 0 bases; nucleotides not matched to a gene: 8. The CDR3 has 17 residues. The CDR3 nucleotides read TGTGCCAGCAGTGAGAGAGGACAGGGGAGAGCTAACTATGGCTACACCTTC. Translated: CASSERGQGRANYGYTF.

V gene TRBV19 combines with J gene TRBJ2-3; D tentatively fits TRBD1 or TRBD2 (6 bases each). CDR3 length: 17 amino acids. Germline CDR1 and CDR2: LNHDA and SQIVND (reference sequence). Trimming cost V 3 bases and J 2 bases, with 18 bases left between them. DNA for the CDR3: TGTGCCAGTAGTATTGGGGGGCGGCGTGCCTTCACAGATACGCAGTATTTT. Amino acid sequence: CASSIGGRRAFTDTQYF.

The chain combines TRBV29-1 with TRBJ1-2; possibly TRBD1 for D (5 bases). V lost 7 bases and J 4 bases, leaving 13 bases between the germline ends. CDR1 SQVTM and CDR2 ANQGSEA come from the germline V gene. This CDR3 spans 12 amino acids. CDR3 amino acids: CSDGWGCYGYTF. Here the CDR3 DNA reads TGCAGCGACGGGTGGGGGTGCTATGGCTACACCTTC.

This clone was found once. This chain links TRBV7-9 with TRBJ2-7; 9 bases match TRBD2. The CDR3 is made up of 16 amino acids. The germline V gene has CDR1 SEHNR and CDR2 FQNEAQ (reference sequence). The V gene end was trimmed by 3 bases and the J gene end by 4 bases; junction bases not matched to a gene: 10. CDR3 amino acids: CASSLYIAGAKYEQYF. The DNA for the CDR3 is TGTGCCAGCAGCTTGTACATAGCGGGGGCGAAATACGAGCAGTACTTC.

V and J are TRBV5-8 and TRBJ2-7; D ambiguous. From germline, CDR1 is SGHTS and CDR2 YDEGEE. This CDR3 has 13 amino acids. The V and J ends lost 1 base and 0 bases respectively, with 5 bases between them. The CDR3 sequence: CASSLTSSYEQYF. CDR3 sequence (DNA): TGTGCCAGCAGCTTGACAAGCTCCTACGAGCAGTACTTC.

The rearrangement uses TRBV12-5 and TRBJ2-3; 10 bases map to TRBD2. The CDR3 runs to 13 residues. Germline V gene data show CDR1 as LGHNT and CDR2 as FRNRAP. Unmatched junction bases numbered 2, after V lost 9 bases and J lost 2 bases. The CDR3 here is CASSGGATDTQYF. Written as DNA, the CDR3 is TGTGCTAGCAGCGGGGGGGCCACAGATACGCAGTATTTT.

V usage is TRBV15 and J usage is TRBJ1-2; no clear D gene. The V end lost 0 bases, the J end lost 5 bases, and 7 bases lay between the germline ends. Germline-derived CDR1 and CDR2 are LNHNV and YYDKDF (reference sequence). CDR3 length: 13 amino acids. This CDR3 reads CATSRDLGYGYTF. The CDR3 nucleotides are TGTGCCACCAGCAGAGATTTGGGGTATGGCTACACCTTC.

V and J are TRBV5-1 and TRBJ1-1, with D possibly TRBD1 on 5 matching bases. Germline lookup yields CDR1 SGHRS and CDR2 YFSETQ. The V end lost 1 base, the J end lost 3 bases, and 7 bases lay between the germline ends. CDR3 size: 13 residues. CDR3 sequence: CASSLMGDTEAFF. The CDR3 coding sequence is TGCGCCAGCAGCTTGATGGGGGACACTGAAGCTTTCTTT.

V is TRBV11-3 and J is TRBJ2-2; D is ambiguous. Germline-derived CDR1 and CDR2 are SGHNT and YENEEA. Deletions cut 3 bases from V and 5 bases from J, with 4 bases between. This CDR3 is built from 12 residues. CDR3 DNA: TGTGCCAGCAGCTTCGGGACCGGGGAGCTGTTTTTT. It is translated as CASSFGTGELFF. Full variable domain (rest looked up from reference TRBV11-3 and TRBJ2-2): EAGVVQSPRYKIIEKKQPVAFWCNPISGHNTLYWYLQNLGQGPELLIRYENEEAVDDSQLPKDRFSAERLKGVDSTLKIQPAELGDSAVYLCASSFGTGELFFGEGSRLTVL.

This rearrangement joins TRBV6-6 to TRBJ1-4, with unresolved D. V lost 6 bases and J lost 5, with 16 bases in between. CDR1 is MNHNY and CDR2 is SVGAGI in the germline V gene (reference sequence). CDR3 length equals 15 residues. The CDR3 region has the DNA TGTGCCAGCAGCCAACTCGGGGATGAGAATGAAAAACTGTTTTTT. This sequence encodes CASSQLGDENEKLFF.

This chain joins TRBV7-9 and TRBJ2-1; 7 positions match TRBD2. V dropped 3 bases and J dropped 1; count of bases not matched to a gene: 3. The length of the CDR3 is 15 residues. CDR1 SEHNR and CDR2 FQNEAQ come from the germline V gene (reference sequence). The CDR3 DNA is TGTGCCAGCAGCTTTAGCGGGTCTTCCTACAATGAGCAGTTCTTC. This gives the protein CASSFSGSSYNEQFF.

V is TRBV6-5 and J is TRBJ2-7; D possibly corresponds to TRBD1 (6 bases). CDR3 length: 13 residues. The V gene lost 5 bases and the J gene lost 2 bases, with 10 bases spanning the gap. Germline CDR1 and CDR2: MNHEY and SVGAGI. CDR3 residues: CASSRDKPYEQYF. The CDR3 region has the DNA TGTGCCAGCAGTCGGGACAAACCCTACGAGCAGTACTTC.

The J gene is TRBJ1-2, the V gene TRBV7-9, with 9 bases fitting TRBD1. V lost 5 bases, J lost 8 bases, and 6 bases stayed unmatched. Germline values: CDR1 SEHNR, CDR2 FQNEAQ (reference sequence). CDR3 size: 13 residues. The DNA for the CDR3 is TGTGCCAGCAGCCCCGGGACAGGGTCGGGCTACACCTTC. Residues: CASSPGTGSGYTF.

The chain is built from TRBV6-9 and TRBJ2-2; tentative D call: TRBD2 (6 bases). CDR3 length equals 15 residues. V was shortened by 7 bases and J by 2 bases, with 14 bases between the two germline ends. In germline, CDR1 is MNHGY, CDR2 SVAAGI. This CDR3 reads CASTISGSNTGELFF. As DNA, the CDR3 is TGTGCCAGCACCATTAGCGGATCCAACACCGGGGAGCTGTTTTTT.

CDR3 coding DNA: TGTGCCAGTAGTATTAGTCCACTCAATGAGCAGTTCTTC. It is translated as CASSISPLNEQFF. This rearrangement joins TRBV19 to TRBJ2-1; D is undetermined. CDR3 size: 13 residues. Per the germline V gene, CDR1 is LNHDA and CDR2 is SQIVND (reference sequence). Trimming left V 3 bases short and J 6 bases short, with 9 bases between. Full variable domain (missing parts from reference TRBV19 and TRBJ2-1): DGGITQSPKYLFRKEGQNVTLSCEQNLNHDAMYWYRQDPGQGLRLIYYSQIVNDFQKGDIAEGYSVSREKKESFPLTVTSAQKNPTAFYLCASSISPLNEQFFGPGTRLTVL.